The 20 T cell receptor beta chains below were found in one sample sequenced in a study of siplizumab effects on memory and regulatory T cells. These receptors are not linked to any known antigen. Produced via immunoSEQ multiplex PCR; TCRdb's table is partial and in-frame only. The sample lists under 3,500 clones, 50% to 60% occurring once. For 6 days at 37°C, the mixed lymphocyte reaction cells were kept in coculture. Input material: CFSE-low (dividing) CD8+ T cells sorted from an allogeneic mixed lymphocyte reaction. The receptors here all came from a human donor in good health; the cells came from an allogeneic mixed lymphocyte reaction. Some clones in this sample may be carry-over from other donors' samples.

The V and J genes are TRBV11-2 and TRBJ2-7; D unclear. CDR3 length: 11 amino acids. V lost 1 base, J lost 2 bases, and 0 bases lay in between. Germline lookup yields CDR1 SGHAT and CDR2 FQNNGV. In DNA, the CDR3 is TGTGCCAGCAGCTTAGCCTACGAGCAGTACTTC. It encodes CASSLAYEQYF.

CDR3 amino acids: CASSLDQGEDEQYF. The CDR3 nucleotides are TGTGCCAGCAGTTTAGATCAGGGAGAGGACGAGCAGTACTTC. The gene calls are TRBV27 and TRBJ2-7; D tentatively fits TRBD1 or TRBD2 (5 bases each). Germline CDR1 reads MNHEY; CDR2 reads SMNVEV (reference sequence). The CDR3 runs to 14 residues. Trimming cost V 2 bases and J 5 bases, with 13 bases left between them.

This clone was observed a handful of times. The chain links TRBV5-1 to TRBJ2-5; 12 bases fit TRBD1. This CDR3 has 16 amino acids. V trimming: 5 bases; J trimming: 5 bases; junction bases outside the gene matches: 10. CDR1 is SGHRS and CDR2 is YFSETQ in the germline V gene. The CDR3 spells CASSSPGQGADETQYF. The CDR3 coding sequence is TGCGCCAGCAGTTCTCCGGGACAGGGGGCGGATGAGACCCAGTACTTC. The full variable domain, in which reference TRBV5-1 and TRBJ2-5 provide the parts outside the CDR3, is KAGVTQTPRYLIKTRGQQVTLSCSPISGHRSVSWYQQTPGQGLQFLFEYFSETQRNKGNFPGRFSGRQFSNSRSEMNVSTLELGDSALYLCASSSPGQGADETQYFGPGTRLLVL.

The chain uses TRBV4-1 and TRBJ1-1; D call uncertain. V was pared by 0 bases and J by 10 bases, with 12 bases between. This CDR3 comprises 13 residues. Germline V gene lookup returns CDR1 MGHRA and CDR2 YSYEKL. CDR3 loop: CASSQDLGSGAFF. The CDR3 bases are TGCGCCAGCAGCCAAGATCTGGGCTCCGGAGCTTTCTTT.

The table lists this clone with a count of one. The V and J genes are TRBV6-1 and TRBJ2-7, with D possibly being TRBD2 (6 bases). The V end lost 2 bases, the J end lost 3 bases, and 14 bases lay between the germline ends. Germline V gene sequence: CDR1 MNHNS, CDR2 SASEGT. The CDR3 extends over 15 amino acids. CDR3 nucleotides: TGTGCCAGCAGTGAAATCGTGCCGGGGGTCTACGAGCAGTACTTC. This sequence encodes CASSEIVPGVYEQYF.

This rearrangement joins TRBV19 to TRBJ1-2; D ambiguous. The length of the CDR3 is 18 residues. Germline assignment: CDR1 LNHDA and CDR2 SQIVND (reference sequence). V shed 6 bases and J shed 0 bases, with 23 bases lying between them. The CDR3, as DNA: TGTGCCAGTAGGTGGGTTGTTGAGACGGAACTTTCTAACTATGGCTACACCTTC. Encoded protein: CASRWVVETELSNYGYTF.

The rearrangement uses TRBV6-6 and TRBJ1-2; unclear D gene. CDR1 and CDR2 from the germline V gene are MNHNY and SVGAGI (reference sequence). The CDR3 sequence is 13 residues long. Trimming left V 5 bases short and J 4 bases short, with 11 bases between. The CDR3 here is CASSPPSAYGYTF. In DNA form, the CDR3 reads TGTGCCAGCAGTCCTCCCTCAGCCTATGGCTACACCTTC.

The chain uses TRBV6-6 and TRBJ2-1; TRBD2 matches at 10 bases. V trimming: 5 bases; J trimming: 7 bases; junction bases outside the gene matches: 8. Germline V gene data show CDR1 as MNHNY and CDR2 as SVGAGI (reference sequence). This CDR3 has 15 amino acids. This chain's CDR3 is CASSGSGGALNEQFF. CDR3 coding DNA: TGTGCCAGCAGTGGGAGCGGGGGGGCCCTAAATGAGCAGTTCTTC.

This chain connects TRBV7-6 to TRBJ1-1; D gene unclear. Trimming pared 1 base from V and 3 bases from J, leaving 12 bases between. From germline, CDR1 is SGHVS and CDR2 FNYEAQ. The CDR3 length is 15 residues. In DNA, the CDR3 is TGTGCCAGCAGCTTAGGTTCCGGCACCTACACTGAAGCTTTCTTT. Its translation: CASSLGSGTYTEAFF.

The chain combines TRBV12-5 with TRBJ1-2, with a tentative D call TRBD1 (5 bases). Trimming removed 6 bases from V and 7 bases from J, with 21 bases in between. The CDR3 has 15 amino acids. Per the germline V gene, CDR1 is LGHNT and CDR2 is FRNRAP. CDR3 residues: CASGGGGARRSGYTF. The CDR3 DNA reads TGTGCTAGTGGCGGTGGGGGTGCCCGCCGGAGTGGCTACACCTTC.

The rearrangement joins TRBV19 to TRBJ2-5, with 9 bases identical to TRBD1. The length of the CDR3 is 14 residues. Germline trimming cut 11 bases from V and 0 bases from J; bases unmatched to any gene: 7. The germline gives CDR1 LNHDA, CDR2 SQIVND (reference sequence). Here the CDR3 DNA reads TGTGCCGGGGGGGACAGGGTAAACCAAGAGACCCAGTACTTC. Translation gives CAGGDRVNQETQYF.

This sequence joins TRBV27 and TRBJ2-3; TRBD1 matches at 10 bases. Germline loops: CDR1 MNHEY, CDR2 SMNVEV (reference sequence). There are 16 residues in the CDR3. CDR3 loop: CATGDRGLRGADTQYF. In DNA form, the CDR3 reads TGTGCTACCGGAGACAGGGGGCTACGGGGGGCAGATACGCAGTATTTT.

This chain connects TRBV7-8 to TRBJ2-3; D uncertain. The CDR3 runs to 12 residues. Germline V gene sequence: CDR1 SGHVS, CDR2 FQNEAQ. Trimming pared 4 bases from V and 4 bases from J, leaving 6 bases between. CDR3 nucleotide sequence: TGTGCCAGCAGCTCCTGGCCAGATACGCAGTATTTT. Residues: CASSSWPDTQYF.

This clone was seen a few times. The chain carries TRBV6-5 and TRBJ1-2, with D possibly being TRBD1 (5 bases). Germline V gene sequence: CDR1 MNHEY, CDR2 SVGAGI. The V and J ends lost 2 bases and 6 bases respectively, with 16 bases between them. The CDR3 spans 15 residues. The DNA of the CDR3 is TGTGCCAGCAGTTACGGGACCTACCAGGGCGATGGCTACACCTTC. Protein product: CASSYGTYQGDGYTF.

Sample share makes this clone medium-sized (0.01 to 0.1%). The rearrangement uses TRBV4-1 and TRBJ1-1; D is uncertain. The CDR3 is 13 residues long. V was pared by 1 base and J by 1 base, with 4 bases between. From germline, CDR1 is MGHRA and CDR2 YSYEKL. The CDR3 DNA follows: TGCGCCAGCAGCCAAGGGTGGAACACTGAAGCTTTCTTT. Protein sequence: CASSQGWNTEAFF.

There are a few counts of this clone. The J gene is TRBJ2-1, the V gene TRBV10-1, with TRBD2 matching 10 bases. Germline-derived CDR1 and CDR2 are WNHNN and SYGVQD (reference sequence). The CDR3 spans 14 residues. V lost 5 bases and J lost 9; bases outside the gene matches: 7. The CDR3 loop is CASSLAGVEAEQFF. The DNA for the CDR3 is TGCGCCAGCAGTCTAGCGGGAGTGGAGGCTGAGCAGTTCTTC.

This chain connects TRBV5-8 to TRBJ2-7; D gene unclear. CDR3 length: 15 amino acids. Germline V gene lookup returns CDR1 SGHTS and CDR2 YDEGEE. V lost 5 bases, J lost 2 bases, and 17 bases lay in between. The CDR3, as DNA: TGTGCCAGCAGGCAACTACGGACGTTACCCTACGAGCAGTACTTC. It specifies CASRQLRTLPYEQYF.

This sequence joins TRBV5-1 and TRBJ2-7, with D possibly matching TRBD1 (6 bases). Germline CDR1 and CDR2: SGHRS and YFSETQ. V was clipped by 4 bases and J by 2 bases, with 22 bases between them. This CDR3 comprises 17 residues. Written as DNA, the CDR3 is TGCGCCAGCAGCCGGCCTCCGGGACACCCAAGCCCCTACGAGCAGTACTTC. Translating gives CASSRPPGHPSPYEQYF.

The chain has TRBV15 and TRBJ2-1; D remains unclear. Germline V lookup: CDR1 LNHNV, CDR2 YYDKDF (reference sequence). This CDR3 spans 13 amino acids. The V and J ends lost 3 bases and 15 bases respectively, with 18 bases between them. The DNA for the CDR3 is TGTGCCACCAGCAGTGCTTCGGCCAACAGTGGGTTCTTC. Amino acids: CATSSASANSGFF.

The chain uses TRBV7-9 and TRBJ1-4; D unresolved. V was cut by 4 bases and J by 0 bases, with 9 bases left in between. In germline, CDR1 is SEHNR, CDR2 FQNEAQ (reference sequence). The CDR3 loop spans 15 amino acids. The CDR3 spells CASSSFSATNEKLFF. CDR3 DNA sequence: TGTGCCAGCAGCTCTTTCTCGGCAACTAATGAAAAACTGTTTTTT.